These 21 T cell receptor beta chains were sequenced from one sample in a study of CD8 T cells in ankylosing spondylitis. TCRdb re-derived calls from the 5' RACE reads in MiXCR, one entry per CDR3 protein. Of roughly 190,000 distinct CDR3 sequences listed, around 13% are singletons. Source material: blood, either unsorted or a sorted T cell fraction (not recorded which). All receptors derive from a male donor with ankylosing spondylitis or in good health (not recorded which).

The chain uses TRBV7-6 and TRBJ2-3; D is ambiguous. V shed 4 bases and J shed 0 bases, with 11 bases lying between them. Germline V CDR1 and CDR2: SGHVS, FNYEAQ. CDR3 size: 15 residues. The CDR3: CASSSPSSSTDTQYF. The CDR3 bases are TGTGCCAGCAGCTCGCCTTCAAGTAGCACAGATACGCAGTATTTT. The entire variable domain, with the rest obtained from reference TRBV7-6 and TRBJ2-3, is as follows: GAGVSQSPRYKVTKRGQDVALRCDPISGHVSLYWYRQALGQGPEFLTYFNYEAQQDKSGLPNDRFSAERPEGSISTLTIQRTEQRDSAMYRCASSSPSSSTDTQYFGPGTRLTVL.

This clonotype was recorded once. The V and J genes are TRBV5-6 and TRBJ2-2; weak D call: TRBD2 (6 bases). The V end lost 6 bases, the J end lost 3 bases, and 15 bases lay between the germline ends. This CDR3 contains 15 residues. Germline V gene data show CDR1 as SGHDT and CDR2 as YYEEEE. This CDR3 reads CASTRAGTDTGELFF. As DNA, the CDR3 is TGTGCCAGCACAAGGGCGGGAACGGACACCGGGGAGCTGTTTTTT.

The chain recombines TRBV5-4 with TRBJ2-7, with D perhaps TRBD1 (6 bases). V shed 3 bases and J shed 3 bases, with 16 bases lying between them. Germline-derived CDR1 and CDR2 are SGHNT and YYREEE (reference sequence). The CDR3 covers 15 residues. The CDR3 region is CASSSSTGGYYEQYF. The DNA for the CDR3 is TGTGCCAGCAGCTCGTCGACAGGAGGATACTACGAGCAGTACTTC. Together with reference TRBV5-4 and TRBJ2-7, the CDR3 gives the full variable domain: ETGVTQSPTHLIKTRGQQVTLRCSSQSGHNTVSWYQQALGQGPQFIFQYYREEENGRGNFPPRFSGLQFPNYSSELNVNALELDDSALYLCASSSSTGGYYEQYFGPGTRLTVT.

The gene calls are TRBV28 and TRBJ2-4; weak D call: TRBD1 (5 bases). The CDR3 is 16 amino acids. Trimming removed 6 bases from V and 5 bases from J, with 20 bases in between. Germline V gene sequence: CDR1 MDHEN, CDR2 SYDVKM. The CDR3 coding sequence is TGTGCCAGCAGCGACAGAACCATCTACTATGAAAACATTCAGTACTTC. As protein: CASSDRTIYYENIQYF.

This clonotype was seen at least ten times. V is TRBV3-1 and J is TRBJ2-1; D is uncertain. Germline CDR1 and CDR2: LGHDT and YNNKEL (reference sequence). CDR3 length equals 14 residues. Trimming took 0 bases from V and 8 from J, leaving 11 bases between them. CDR3 nucleotides: TGTGCCAGCAGCCAAGAAATGGAAAGTTATGAGCAGTTCTTC. It translates to CASSQEMESYEQFF.

The genes are TRBV27 and TRBJ2-1, with TRBD1 matching over 9 bases. Germline assignment: CDR1 MNHEY and CDR2 SMNVEV (reference sequence). The CDR3 sequence is 14 residues long. V was clipped by 4 bases and J by 8 bases; unmatched bases: 6. In DNA, the CDR3 is TGTGCCAGCAGTTCTGGGACAGGGAATGATGAGCAGTTCTTC. It yields the protein CASSSGTGNDEQFF.

This clonotype occurred once. For the CDR3, the DNA is TGTGCCAGCAGTTTGACTAGCGGGGGGAGCTCCTACAATGAGCAGTTCTTC. Protein sequence: CASSLTSGGSSYNEQFF. This rearrangement joins TRBV12-3 or TRBV12-4 to TRBJ2-1; 13 bases agree with TRBD2. The CDR3 is 17 amino acids. V lost 3 bases to trimming and J lost 0 bases; unmatched junction nucleotides: 2.

Many counts were recorded for this clonotype. The rearrangement links TRBV4-1 to TRBJ2-7; possibly TRBD1 for D (5 bases). The CDR3 is made up of 15 amino acids. Trimming stripped 1 base from V and 4 bases from J, with 14 bases between. Germline assignment: CDR1 MGHRA and CDR2 YSYEKL. DNA of the CDR3: TGCGCCAGCAGCCAAGGGGGCGACTCGATTTACGAGCAGTACTTC. It is translated as CASSQGGDSIYEQYF.

The chain couples TRBV30 to TRBJ2-7, with D unclear. The V gene's germline CDR1 is GTSNPN and CDR2 SVGIG (reference sequence). The CDR3 has 12 residues. V lost 2 bases and J lost 5, with 10 bases in between. The CDR3 spells CAWSTFENEQYF. The CDR3 region has the DNA TGTGCCTGGAGTACATTCGAGAACGAGCAGTACTTC. Using reference TRBV30 and TRBJ2-7 for the parts outside the CDR3, the full variable domain is SQTIHQWPATLVQPVGSPLSLECTVEGTSNPNLYWYRQAAGRGLQLLFYSVGIGQISSEVPQNLSASRPQDRQFILSSKKLLLSDSGFYLCAWSTFENEQYFGPGTRLTVT.

The chain recombines TRBV28 with TRBJ1-2; D is possibly TRBD1 (6 bases). Germline V CDR1 and CDR2: MDHEN, SYDVKM. The germline V and J ends were trimmed by 3 bases and 3 bases, with 8 bases remaining between them. This CDR3 is 13 amino acids long. CDR3 region: CASSLGAHYGYTF. CDR3 DNA sequence: TGTGCCAGCAGTTTGGGGGCTCACTATGGCTACACCTTC.

This clonotype was counted a few times. The genes are TRBV2 and TRBJ2-7; D call uncertain. V lost 5 bases and J 3 bases, leaving 11 bases between the germline ends. This CDR3 is 13 amino acids long. Germline CDR1 is SNHLY and CDR2 is FYNNEI. Here the CDR3 DNA reads TGTGCCAGCAGTAACCGGGCCTACTACGAGCAGTACTTC. It translates to CASSNRAYYEQYF.

This clonotype was seen more than once but under ten times. An end of the junction differs from the germline gene, which may be a read error. The CDR3 loop reads CASSLATRDMKTEAFF. The CDR3 DNA is TGCGCCAGCAGCTTGGCCACACGGGATATGAAGACTGAAGCTTTCTTT. V is TRBV5-1 and J is TRBJ1-1; D is undetermined. Per the germline V gene, CDR1 is SGHRS and CDR2 is YFSETQ. The CDR3 consists of 16 residues.

This clonotype was recorded a few times. An end of the junction does not agree with germline; a read error may underlie this. V usage is TRBV11-2 and J usage is TRBJ2-7; unclear D gene. The CDR3 consists of 13 residues. Germline V gene lookup returns CDR1 SGHAT and CDR2 FQNNGV. CDR3 sequence (DNA): TGTGCCAGCACCTTAGACGGTCCCTACGAGCAGTACTTC. This gives the protein CASTLDGPYEQYF.

V is TRBV10-2 and J is TRBJ2-7; a weak D match, TRBD1 (6 bases). Germline lookup yields CDR1 WSHSY and CDR2 SAAADI. This CDR3 is 17 amino acids long. V dropped 6 bases and J dropped 4 bases, with 25 bases sitting between them. The CDR3 sequence: CASSETTGLDFRYEQYF. The DNA of the CDR3 is TGCGCCAGCAGCGAGACTACAGGGTTAGATTTCAGGTACGAGCAGTACTTC.

The chain links TRBV4-1 to TRBJ1-2, with TRBD1 identical over 7 bases. Trimming took 1 base from V and 5 from J; bases not matched to a gene: 7. The CDR3 consists of 15 residues. The germline gives CDR1 MGHRA, CDR2 YSYEKL. CDR3 sequence reads: CASSQAGDRVYGYTF. The CDR3 DNA reads TGCGCCAGCAGCCAAGCGGGAGACAGGGTATATGGCTACACCTTC.

This clonotype was seen a handful of times. CDR3: CSARIEDGRETQYF. The CDR3 nucleotides read TGCAGTGCTAGAATCGAGGACGGGAGAGAGACCCAGTACTTC. V is TRBV20-1 and J is TRBJ2-5, with D possibly TRBD2 on 6 matching bases. With 2 bases removed from V and 4 bases from J, the gap between germline ends came to 14 bases. The length of the CDR3 is 14 residues. Germline loops: CDR1 DFQATT, CDR2 SNEGSKA (reference sequence).

This chain joins TRBV7-9 and TRBJ1-2; tentative D call: TRBD1 (6 bases). V shed 3 bases and J shed 4 bases, with 12 bases lying between them. The germline gives CDR1 SEHNR, CDR2 FQNEAQ (reference sequence). The CDR3 is made up of 14 amino acids. CDR3 in DNA: TGTGCCAGCAGCTTTGGGGGGCTGGGCTATGGCTACACCTTC. Translating gives CASSFGGLGYGYTF.

The chain carries TRBV4-1 and TRBJ2-1, with 8 nucleotides matching TRBD2. Germline CDR1 and CDR2: MGHRA and YSYEKL. J lost 3 bases, V lost 1 base, and 5 bases had no gene match. The CDR3 has 16 amino acids. As DNA, the CDR3 is TGCGCCAGCAGCCAAGTCACTAGCGGTGACTACAATGAGCAGTTCTTC. This translates into CASSQVTSGDYNEQFF.

In this sample, this clonotype turned up many times. The chain employs TRBV29-1 and TRBJ2-1, with D maybe TRBD2 (6 bases). Deletions cut 1 base from V and 7 bases from J, with 11 bases between. Germline lookup yields CDR1 SQVTM and CDR2 ANQGSEA. This CDR3 has 13 amino acids. This chain's CDR3 is CSVEVGRGNEQFF. CDR3 DNA: TGCAGCGTTGAAGTCGGGAGAGGGAATGAGCAGTTCTTC.

The V and J genes are TRBV3-1 and TRBJ2-7, with D possibly TRBD2 on 5 matching bases. The V end was cut by 5 bases, the J end by 0 bases, with 11 bases between. Looked up from germline, CDR1 is LGHDT and CDR2 is YNNKEL (reference sequence). The CDR3 runs 14 residues. The CDR3 protein is CASSGEADSYEQYF. In DNA, the CDR3 is TGTGCCAGCAGCGGAGAAGCGGACTCCTACGAGCAGTACTTC.

This chain links TRBV6-5 with TRBJ2-3; 9 bases match TRBD2. CDR3 length: 16 amino acids. Germline CDR1 is MNHEY and CDR2 is SVGAGI. Losses at the gene ends were 0 bases for V and 5 bases for J; bases not matched to a gene: 6. This chain's CDR3 is CASSYSVAGGIDTQYF. The CDR3 region has the DNA TGTGCCAGCAGTTACTCCGTGGCGGGAGGGATAGATACGCAGTATTTT.